The rows below give T cell receptor beta chains drawn from one sample of a study of cytomegalovirus exposure and HLA in healthy donors. Assay used: immunoSEQ multiplex PCR; TCRdb lists only in-frame clones, some missing. The sample holds about 160,000 clones, around 80% seen once. Material for sequencing was PBMCs. Every receptor here comes from a male donor in good health and CMV-seronegative. Each CDR3 is given with its conserved first and last residue. D genes are given only for firm matches. The size entry is marked missing in some rows and otherwise reads once, few, many or a size class.

d_call clone_size j_call v_call cdr3_nt cdr3_aa
- - TRBJ2-3 TRBV7-8 TGTGCCAGCAGCTTAGACTTAACTGGCACAGATACGCAGTATTTT CASSLDLTGTDTQYF
- - TRBJ2-5 TRBV5-1 TGCGCCAGCAGCTTGGACAGGGTGGAGACCCAGTACTTC CASSLDRVETQYF
- - TRBJ1-5 TRBV6-4 TGTGCCAGCAGCCCGGAGGAGAATCAGCCCCAGCATTTT CASSPEENQPQHF
- - TRBJ2-7 TRBV10-3 TGTGCCATCAGTGAATCACAATCCTACGAGCAGTACTTC CAISESQSYEQYF
TRBD2 - TRBJ2-7 TRBV7-2 TGTGCCAGCAGACGACGACTAGCGGGGCCCTACGAGCAGTACTTC CASRRRLAGPYEQYF
- - TRBJ2-5 TRBV7-2 TGTGCCAGCGCCCGATCCAGGGGTACGGAGACCCAGTACTTC CASARSRGTETQYF
- - TRBJ1-5 TRBV12-2 TGTGCAAGTCGCTTACCCCCGGATCAGCCCCAGCATTTT CASRLPPDQPQHF
- - TRBJ2-1 TRBV11-2 TGTGCCAGCAGCCCTCAGAGGCCCCACAATGAGCAGTTCTTC CASSPQRPHNEQFF
TRBD1 - TRBJ1-6 TRBV7-3 TGTGCCAGCAGCTTAAACGGACAGGGGAATTCACCCCTCCACTTT CASSLNGQGNSPLHF
TRBD2 few TRBJ2-5 TRBV5-1 TGCGCCAGCAGCCGTGGGACTAGCGGACAAGAGACCCAGTACTTC CASSRGTSGQETQYF
- - TRBJ2-5 TRBV7-9 TGTTCCAGCAGCTTATCGGGGGAGACCCAGTACTTC CSSSLSGETQYF
- once TRBJ1-5 TRBV28 TGTGCCAGCAGTTTTGAGGGTGGGCAGGTTAATCAGCCCCAGCATTTT CASSFEGGQVNQPQHF
- few TRBJ1-1 TRBV7-2 TGTGCCAGCAGCCACGGTGGCTCAAGCGGGGGGTACACTGAAGCTTTCTTT CASSHGGSSGGYTEAFF
- - TRBJ1-1 TRBV7-8 TGTGCCAGCAGCTTGACATCCACTGAAGCTTTCTTT CASSLTSTEAFF
- - TRBJ2-7 TRBV7-3 TGTGCCAGCAGCCCCGCCGGGACTGGGTACGAGCAGTACTTC CASSPAGTGYEQYF
- - TRBJ2-2 TRBV5-1 TGCGCCAGCAGCCTACGGGAGTTCGGGGAGCTGTTTTTT CASSLREFGELFF
TRBD2 - TRBJ2-3 TRBV7-8 TGTGCCAGCAGCCCCGGACTAGCGGGAAGCACAGATACGCAGTATTTT CASSPGLAGSTDTQYF
- - TRBJ2-5 TRBV13 TGTGCCAGCAGCTTATATGCTAGCAGGGGTGGTACCCAGTACTTC CASSLYASRGGTQYF
TRBD2 - TRBJ2-7 TRBV7-2 TGTGCCAGCAGCTTGAGGTCCGGGGGGGCGGGAAGTTCCGAGCAGTACTTC CASSLRSGGAGSSEQYF
TRBD1 - TRBJ1-2 TRBV7-9 TGTGCCAGCAGCTTAGGGGGACAGGTTTATGGCTACACCTTC CASSLGGQVYGYTF
TRBD2 - TRBJ2-3 TRBV7-7 TGTGCCAGCAGCTTAGGTGGCGGCGGGGGGGCCGGCGCAGATACGCAGTATTTT CASSLGGGGGAGADTQYF
- - TRBJ2-3 TRBV6-1 TGTGCCAGCAGTGAACGCCTAGCGATGAGCACAGATACGCAGTATTTT CASSERLAMSTDTQYF
TRBD2 - TRBJ2-7 TRBV7-9 TGTTCCAGCAGCTTAGGGCTAGCGGGGACCTTCTACGAGCAGTACTTC CSSSLGLAGTFYEQYF
- - TRBJ1-1 TRBV18 TGTGCCAGCTCACCACAGGGGTCTCCCGTGAACACTGAAGCTTTCTTT CASSPQGSPVNTEAFF
TRBD2 - TRBJ2-2 TRBV19 TGTGCCAGCCAGCCAGCGGGAATCTCCGGGGAGCTGTTTTTT CASQPAGISGELFF
TRBD1 - TRBJ2-3 TRBV27 TGTGCCAGCAGTCGACAGGGGCTCGGGGATACGCAGTATTTT CASSRQGLGDTQYF
TRBD1 - TRBJ2-5 TRBV9 TGTGCCAGCAGCGGACAGGGGGAAGAGACCCAGTACTTC CASSGQGEETQYF
TRBD2 - TRBJ2-1 TRBV2 TGTGCCAGCAGTGAGACACTAGCGGCATACAATGAGCAGTTCTTC CASSETLAAYNEQFF
- - TRBJ2-7 TRBV27 TGTGCCAGCAGTTTAGGCAGGGGCAGGGGTTTACAGTACTTC CASSLGRGRGLQYF
TRBD1 - TRBJ1-4 TRBV19 TGTGCCAGCCGGGACAGAAATGAAAAACTGTTTTTT CASRDRNEKLFF
TRBD1 - TRBJ2-7 TRBV7-2 TGTGCCAGCAGCTTAATCCGCCAGGGGGCGACGGAGCAGTACTTC CASSLIRQGATEQYF